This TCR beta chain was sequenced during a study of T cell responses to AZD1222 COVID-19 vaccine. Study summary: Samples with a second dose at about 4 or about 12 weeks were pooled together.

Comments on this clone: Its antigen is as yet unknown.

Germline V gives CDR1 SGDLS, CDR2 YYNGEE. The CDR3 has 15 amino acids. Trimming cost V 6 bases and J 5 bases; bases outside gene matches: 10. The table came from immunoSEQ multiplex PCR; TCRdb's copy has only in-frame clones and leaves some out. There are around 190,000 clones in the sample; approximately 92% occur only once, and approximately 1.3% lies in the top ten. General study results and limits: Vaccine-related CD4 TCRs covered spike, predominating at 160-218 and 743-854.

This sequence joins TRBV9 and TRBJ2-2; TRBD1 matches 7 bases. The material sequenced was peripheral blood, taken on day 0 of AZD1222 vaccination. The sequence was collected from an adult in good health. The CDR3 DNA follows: TGTGCCAGCACCCCGGACGACAGGGCAACCGGGGAGCTGTTTTTT. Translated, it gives CASTPDDRATGELFF.